A selection of T cell receptor beta chains follows, all from one sample in a study of cytomegalovirus exposure and HLA in healthy donors. TCRdb's table, derived via immunoSEQ multiplex PCR, lists solely in-frame clones and lacks some. The data hold fewer than 150,000 clones, with around 77% observed a single time. Sequencing was carried out using PBMCs. These receptors originate from a human donor in good health. Both conserved end residues are part of each CDR3. The order of the fields is D gene, clone size, CDR3 length, J gene, V gene, CDR3 DNA, CDR3 protein. D genes are given only for firm matches. Size tells how often a clone was seen (once, few, many) or the class of an expanded clone, and some rows leave it out.

D: TRBD1; size: .; length: 16; J: TRBJ1-5; V: TRBV2; DNA: TGTGCCAGCAGTGCCGACAGGGGAAATAGCAATCAGCCCCAGCATTTT; CDR3: CASSADRGNSNQPQHF
D: .; size: .; length: 11; J: TRBJ1-2; V: TRBV29-1; DNA: TGCAGCGTTGAACAGGGCTATGGCTACACCTTC; CDR3: CSVEQGYGYTF
D: .; size: .; length: 14; J: TRBJ1-1; V: TRBV7-2; DNA: TGTGCCAGCAGCTTACAGGGAACGAACACTGAAGCTTTCTTT; CDR3: CASSLQGTNTEAFF
D: .; size: .; length: 14; J: TRBJ2-5; V: TRBV2; DNA: TGTGCCAGCAGTTTAGGCCGAAGGCGGGAGACCCAGTACTTC; CDR3: CASSLGRRRETQYF
D: .; size: .; length: 12; J: TRBJ2-3; V: TRBV19; DNA: TGTGCCAGTAGTCCCTTGTCAGATACGCAGTATTTT; CDR3: CASSPLSDTQYF
D: .; size: .; length: 13; J: TRBJ2-5; V: TRBV11-2; DNA: TGTGCCAGCAGCTTAAGCGTTGGCGAGACCCAGTACTTC; CDR3: CASSLSVGETQYF
D: TRBD2; size: .; length: 14; J: TRBJ2-7; V: TRBV19; DNA: TGTGCCAGTTCCCTAGCGGGAGGGCCTGACGAGCAGTACTTC; CDR3: CASSLAGGPDEQYF
D: .; size: .; length: 12; J: TRBJ2-3; V: TRBV29-1; DNA: TGCAGCGTTGTACAGTCCACAGATACGCAGTATTTT; CDR3: CSVVQSTDTQYF
D: .; size: .; length: 15; J: TRBJ2-7; V: TRBV19; DNA: TGTGCCAGTAGTATAGGCCCAGGCATGCCCTACGAGCAGTACTTC; CDR3: CASSIGPGMPYEQYF
D: TRBD2; size: .; length: 16; J: TRBJ2-7; V: TRBV11-2; DNA: TGTGCCAGCAGCTTAGGACTAGCGGGAGGGCCGGAAGAGCAGTACTTC; CDR3: CASSLGLAGGPEEQYF
D: TRBD2; size: .; length: 15; J: TRBJ2-7; V: TRBV5-1; DNA: TGCGCCAGCAGCTTGGTGTTCGGGAGGGCCCACGAGCAGTACTTC; CDR3: CASSLVFGRAHEQYF
D: .; size: .; length: 13; J: TRBJ2-2; V: TRBV6-6; DNA: TGTGCCAGCAGTTACGCGGGGACCGGGGAGCTGTTTTTT; CDR3: CASSYAGTGELFF
D: .; size: .; length: 16; J: TRBJ1-5; V: TRBV28; DNA: TGTGCCAGCAGTCCCCGTCACGGGTATAGCAATCAGCCCCAGCATTTT; CDR3: CASSPRHGYSNQPQHF
D: TRBD2; size: .; length: 16; J: TRBJ2-3; V: TRBV7-9; DNA: TGTGCCAGCAGCTCAGGACTAGCGAGATCTACAGATACGCAGTATTTT; CDR3: CASSSGLARSTDTQYF
D: .; size: .; length: 12; J: TRBJ1-4; V: TRBV7-9; DNA: TGTGCCAGCAGTTTTTATTATGAAAAACTGTTTTTT; CDR3: CASSFYYEKLFF
D: .; size: few; length: 15; J: TRBJ2-7; V: TRBV4-1; DNA: TGCGCCAGCAGCCCCGCGCCGGACAGAATCTACGAGCAGTACTTC; CDR3: CASSPAPDRIYEQYF
D: TRBD1; size: .; length: 15; J: TRBJ1-4; V: TRBV19; DNA: TGTGCCAGTCGTGGACAGGCTGCAACTAATGAAAAACTGTTTTTT; CDR3: CASRGQAATNEKLFF
D: .; size: .; length: 14; J: TRBJ2-7; V: TRBV18; DNA: TGTGCCAGCTCACCACAGAATAGCGGCTACGAGCAGTACTTC; CDR3: CASSPQNSGYEQYF
D: TRBD1; size: .; length: 13; J: TRBJ1-4; V: TRBV30; DNA: TGTGCCTTGCAGGGGGCTTCTAATGAAAAACTGTTTTTT; CDR3: CALQGASNEKLFF
D: TRBD1; size: .; length: 16; J: TRBJ2-3; V: TRBV9; DNA: TGTGCCAGCAGCGGTAACAGGGGGCCGGACACAGATACGCAGTATTTT; CDR3: CASSGNRGPDTDTQYF
D: TRBD2; size: few; length: 15; J: TRBJ2-7; V: TRBV30; DNA: TGTGCCTGGAGTAGACTAGCGGGAGGCCCCGCCGAGCAGTACTTC; CDR3: CAWSRLAGGPAEQYF
D: .; size: .; length: 13; J: TRBJ1-6; V: TRBV5-1; DNA: TGCGCCAGCAGCTTAGATGGGCCTTCACCCCTCCACTTT; CDR3: CASSLDGPSPLHF
D: TRBD1; size: .; length: 15; J: TRBJ1-1; V: TRBV5-1; DNA: TGCGCCAGCAGCATTAATACAGGGGGGAACACTGAAGCTTTCTTT; CDR3: CASSINTGGNTEAFF
D: .; size: .; length: 12; J: TRBJ1-1; V: TRBV6-5; DNA: TGTGCCAGCACTACAGGGAACACTGAAGCTTTCTTT; CDR3: CASTTGNTEAFF
D: TRBD1; size: .; length: 16; J: TRBJ2-7; V: TRBV27; DNA: TGTGCCAGCGCCTCTAACCCAAATACAGGGGCCTACGAGCAGTACTTC; CDR3: CASASNPNTGAYEQYF
D: .; size: .; length: 17; J: TRBJ2-7; V: TRBV21-1; DNA: TGTGCCAGCAGCAAAGAGGAGCGGCTAGCGGGAGGACTCGAGCAGTACTTC; CDR3: CASSKEERLAGGLEQYF
D: TRBD1; size: .; length: 15; J: TRBJ1-1; V: TRBV28; DNA: TGTGCCAGCAGTTCCCCCTTACAGGGGTACACTGAAGCTTTCTTT; CDR3: CASSSPLQGYTEAFF
D: .; size: .; length: 12; J: TRBJ2-2; V: TRBV6-5; DNA: TGTGCCAGCACCCACTCGACCGGGGAGCTGTTTTTT; CDR3: CASTHSTGELFF
D: .; size: few; length: 15; J: TRBJ2-3; V: TRBV7-9; DNA: TGTGCCAGCAGCTTACTAGAGGGAAGCACAGATACGCAGTATTTT; CDR3: CASSLLEGSTDTQYF
D: TRBD1; size: .; length: 18; J: TRBJ1-5; V: TRBV28; DNA: TGTGCCAGCAGTTTATGGACCTCCGGGACAGGACGTAATCAGCCCCAGCATTTT; CDR3: CASSLWTSGTGRNQPQHF
D: .; size: few; length: 15; J: TRBJ2-3; V: TRBV11-3; DNA: TGTGCCAGCAGCCGCGGACTTGGACCCGCAGATACGCAGTATTTT; CDR3: CASSRGLGPADTQYF
D: .; size: .; length: 15; J: TRBJ1-2; V: TRBV5-4; DNA: TGTGCCAGCAGCTTGGCGGCAGGAGGAAACTATGGCTACACCTTC; CDR3: CASSLAAGGNYGYTF
D: .; size: few; length: 18; J: TRBJ1-2; V: TRBV5-5; DNA: TGTGCCAGCAGCTTGTATTTACCCCCCAGGAGGGGTTATTATGGCTACACCTTC; CDR3: CASSLYLPPRRGYYGYTF
D: .; size: once; length: 11; J: TRBJ2-7; V: TRBV2; DNA: TGTGCCAGCAGTCGTAGCTTCGAGCAGTACTTC; CDR3: CASSRSFEQYF
D: .; size: .; length: 17; J: TRBJ2-2; V: TRBV5-1; DNA: TGCGCCAGCAGCTTTGAAATGAGGACAGACAACACCGGGGAGCTGTTTTTT; CDR3: CASSFEMRTDNTGELFF
D: .; size: .; length: 15; J: TRBJ2-1; V: TRBV5-1; DNA: TGCGCCAGCAGCCGGGGGGCGCAGGGAAGTTATGAGCAGTTCTTC; CDR3: CASSRGAQGSYEQFF
D: TRBD1; size: few; length: 13; J: TRBJ1-1; V: TRBV7-6; DNA: TGTGCCAGCAGCTTGGGGGGACAGACTGAAGCTTTCTTT; CDR3: CASSLGGQTEAFF
D: TRBD2; size: .; length: 17; J: TRBJ2-2; V: TRBV19; DNA: TGTGCCAGTAAGGCTAGCGGGAGGGTAGAGGGCACCGGGGAGCTGTTTTTT; CDR3: CASKASGRVEGTGELFF
D: .; size: .; length: 14; J: TRBJ1-2; V: TRBV19; DNA: TGTGCCAGTAGTGGGAGGGTGGCTAACTATGGCTACACCTTC; CDR3: CASSGRVANYGYTF
D: .; size: .; length: 15; J: TRBJ1-2; V: TRBV6-6; DNA: TGTGCCAGCACCCTGGGGGGGGCGAGGAACTATGGCTACACCTTC; CDR3: CASTLGGARNYGYTF
D: TRBD1; size: few; length: 15; J: TRBJ1-4; V: TRBV6-5; DNA: TGTGCCAGCAGTTACTCCACAGGGGAGGATGAAAAACTGTTTTTT; CDR3: CASSYSTGEDEKLFF
D: TRBD1; size: .; length: 14; J: TRBJ1-6; V: TRBV28; DNA: TGTGCCAGCAGTCCGGGACAGGGTTATTCACCCCTCCACTTT; CDR3: CASSPGQGYSPLHF
D: TRBD1; size: .; length: 14; J: TRBJ1-6; V: TRBV30; DNA: TGTGCCTGGAGTGTTGACAGGGGGCTCTCACCCCTCCACTTT; CDR3: CAWSVDRGLSPLHF
D: .; size: .; length: 14; J: TRBJ1-3; V: TRBV5-1; DNA: TGCGCCAGCAGCTTGTGGGGAGCTGGAAACACCATATATTTT; CDR3: CASSLWGAGNTIYF
D: TRBD1; size: .; length: 13; J: TRBJ2-1; V: TRBV30; DNA: TGTGCCTGGAGCGAATTCAGGGGGAGTGAGCAGTTCTTC; CDR3: CAWSEFRGSEQFF
D: .; size: .; length: 15; J: TRBJ2-5; V: TRBV21-1; DNA: TGTGCCAGCCCCTCACGCCGGAGGGATCGGGAGACCCAGTACTTC; CDR3: CASPSRRRDRETQYF
D: TRBD2; size: once; length: 15; J: TRBJ2-7; V: TRBV30; DNA: TGTGCCTGGAGTGACCCAGCGGGAGCCACCTACGAGCAGTACTTC; CDR3: CAWSDPAGATYEQYF
D: .; size: .; length: 14; J: TRBJ2-5; V: TRBV19; DNA: TGTGCGGCCGCGGACCGACATGGAGGGGAGACCCAGTACTTC; CDR3: CAAADRHGGETQYF